This T cell receptor (beta chain) derives from a study of post-analysis software for immune sequencing data. At the level of the study: Courses of disease covered relapsing-remitting, secondary progressive and progressive-relapsing multiple sclerosis. Study results and caveats: Pronounced co-clustering by F measure was evident among identically batched samples. Normalized Chao1 diversity was significantly reduced in patients versus controls.

Notes on this clonotype: Its antigen remains unidentified.

Built from TCR beta cDNA, the libraries had unique molecular identifiers in them. Input populations of about 0.85 to 11 million T cells gave rise to about 480,000 cDNA molecules. Each CDR3 protein gets one entry after TCRdb re-called the PCR reads with MiXCR. The data contain roughly 600,000 distinct CDR3 sequences, around 40% of them singletons. The sample taken for sequencing was blood. The clonotype comes from a girl aged 10 to 17 with multiple sclerosis.

The CDR3 coding sequence is TGCAGTGCTAGTGGCCGGACCGGGAATCAGCCCCAGCATTTT. This sequence encodes CSASGRTGNQPQHF. V and J are TRBV20-1 and TRBJ1-5; no definite D call. The ends were cut back, 3 bases at V and 4 bases at J, with 13 bases in the middle. Looked up from germline, CDR1 is DFQATT and CDR2 is SNEGSKA (reference sequence). The length of the CDR3 is 14 residues.